This T cell receptor (beta chain) is from a study of blood T cell repertoires in COVID-19. As regards this clone: A junction boundary mismatches the germline segment, possibly from a read error.

The method was immunoSEQ multiplex PCR; TCRdb's version includes in-frame clones alone and lacks a portion of them. The sample has hundreds of thousands of clones, approximately 90% seen once. Germline V CDR1 and CDR2: SSHAT, FNYEAQ (reference sequence). The CDR3 totals 16 residues. This TCR was sampled from a woman in her thirties or forties who had recovered from COVID-19. The material sequenced was PBMCs or T cells enriched from blood (not recorded which). The chain couples TRBV7-7 to TRBJ2-1; 10 nucleotides line up with TRBD1. The DNA of the CDR3 is TGTGCTAGCAGCTTAGACGGACAGGGGGTCTACAATGAGCAGTTCTTC. It specifies CASSLDGQGVYNEQFF.